What follows are 20 T cell receptor beta chains derived from one specimen sequenced in a study of cytomegalovirus exposure and HLA in healthy donors. The repertoire was sequenced with immunoSEQ multiplex PCR; TCRdb's copy has only in-frame clones and lacks some. The sample holds over 85,000 clones, roughly nine tenths seen once. Material for sequencing was PBMCs. The source is a woman in her late teens or twenties in good health and CMV-seronegative.

The CDR3 is CASSLVGEAYEQYF. DNA for the CDR3: TGTGCCAGCAGTTTAGTGGGCGAAGCCTACGAGCAGTACTTC. The chain recombines TRBV27 with TRBJ2-7; D is ambiguous. This CDR3 region has 14 residues. CDR1 and CDR2 from the germline V gene are MNHEY and SMNVEV (reference sequence). V was pared by 2 bases and J by 2 bases, with 10 bases between.

This chain connects TRBV15 to TRBJ2-7, with TRBD2 as a possible D gene (5 bases). Per the germline V gene, CDR1 is LNHNV and CDR2 is YYDKDF (reference sequence). The CDR3 length is 13 residues. Trimming cost V 0 bases and J 3 bases, with 6 bases left between them. CDR3 in amino acids: CATSRDAGYEQYF. In DNA, the CDR3 is TGTGCCACCAGCAGAGATGCGGGCTACGAGCAGTACTTC.

This chain links TRBV6-5 with TRBJ1-5; a weak D match, TRBD1 (6 bases). V lost 8 bases and J lost 1, with 15 bases in between. This CDR3 is 15 amino acids long. The germline V gene encodes CDR1 MNHEY and CDR2 SVGAGI. CDR3 nucleotides: TGTGCCAGCTCTAATGGGGGGGGCAGCAATCAGCCCCAGCATTTT. Translating it yields CASSNGGGSNQPQHF.

The chain is built from TRBV7-9 and TRBJ2-5, with TRBD1 matching 8 bases. Losses at the gene ends were 3 bases for V and 5 bases for J; bases not matched to a gene: 8. Germline CDR1 and CDR2: SEHNR and FQNEAQ (reference sequence). The CDR3 is made up of 15 amino acids. The CDR3 coding sequence is TGTGCCAGCAGCTTGCAGGGGGCGGTTCTCGAGACCCAGTACTTC. Encoded protein: CASSLQGAVLETQYF. Combining the CDR3 with reference TRBV7-9 and TRBJ2-5 gives the whole variable domain DTGVSQNPRHKITKRGQNVTFRCDPISEHNRLYWYRQTLGQGPEFLTYFQNEAQLEKSRLLSDRFSAERPKGSFSTLEIQRTEQGDSAMYLCASSLQGAVLETQYFGPGTRLLVL.

The genes are TRBV28 and TRBJ2-3; 7 positions match TRBD2. Germline trimming cut 5 bases from V and 3 bases from J; bases unmatched to any gene: 8. This CDR3 contains 15 residues. Germline lookup yields CDR1 MDHEN and CDR2 SYDVKM. This CDR3 is CASSERGTGTDTQYF. The CDR3 DNA follows: TGTGCCAGCAGTGAGCGGGGAACGGGGACAGATACGCAGTATTTT.

This chain connects TRBV15 to TRBJ1-6, with D hard to call. The V and J ends lost 0 bases and 7 bases respectively, with 10 bases between them. Germline loops: CDR1 LNHNV, CDR2 YYDKDF (reference sequence). This CDR3 spans 15 amino acids. The CDR3 reads CATSRDQTRNSPLHF. CDR3 in DNA: TGTGCCACCAGCAGAGATCAGACGAGGAATTCACCCCTCCACTTT.

V gene TRBV28 combines with J gene TRBJ1-1, with a tentative D call TRBD1 (6 bases). CDR3 length equals 11 residues. CDR1 MDHEN and CDR2 SYDVKM come from the germline V gene. V was trimmed by 5 bases and J by 11 bases, leaving 12 bases between them. CDR3 coding DNA: TGTGCCAGCAGTCGGACAGCCAAGGCTTTCTTT. This gives the protein CASSRTAKAFF.

This chain joins TRBV5-1 and TRBJ1-1; a possible D gene is TRBD1 (5 bases). The CDR3 loop spans 15 amino acids. Trimming removed 0 bases from V and 4 bases from J, with 13 bases in between. Germline CDR1 reads SGHRS; CDR2 reads YFSETQ. CDR3 DNA sequence: TGCGCCAGCAGCTTGGAAGGGACTTCCGCCACTGAAGCTTTCTTT. Translation: CASSLEGTSATEAFF.

V is TRBV19 and J is TRBJ2-3, with 7 bases fitting TRBD1. J was trimmed by 11 bases and V by 6 bases; bases with no gene match: 11. The CDR3 spans 13 residues. The germline V gene has CDR1 LNHDA and CDR2 SQIVND (reference sequence). CDR3 nucleotides: TGTGCCAGTAGCACCTCAGGGGGAGTTCTGCAGTATTTT. Protein product: CASSTSGGVLQYF.

The V call is TRBV11-2, the J call TRBJ2-3, with 7 bases fitting TRBD2. The CDR3 totals 16 residues. The germline gives CDR1 SGHAT, CDR2 FQNNGV. V lost 5 bases to trimming and J lost 0 bases; unmatched junction nucleotides: 8. CDR3 sequence reads: CASSLIAGSSTDTQYF. DNA of the CDR3: TGTGCCAGCAGCCTTATAGCGGGTTCAAGCACAGATACGCAGTATTTT.

V usage is TRBV27 and J usage is TRBJ2-6, with TRBD1 matching over 8 bases. Losses at the gene ends were 5 bases for V and 2 bases for J; bases not matched to a gene: 5. From germline, CDR1 is MNHEY and CDR2 SMNVEV (reference sequence). The CDR3 length is 16 residues. CDR3 sequence reads: CASSPWTGTGANVLTF. DNA for the CDR3: TGTGCCAGCAGTCCGTGGACAGGGACTGGGGCCAACGTCCTGACTTTC.

The chain carries TRBV5-1 and TRBJ2-2; 7 bases are shared with TRBD2. Germline V CDR1 and CDR2: SGHRS, YFSETQ. J gave up 6 bases and V 7 bases, and 6 bases lay outside the gene matches. This CDR3 region has 13 residues. This chain's CDR3 is CASGEGPSGELFF. The CDR3 DNA reads as TGCGCCAGCGGGGAGGGGCCTTCCGGGGAGCTGTTTTTT.

About this clone: Germline and junction disagree at one end, which may indicate a read error. The chain couples TRBV15 to TRBJ1-5; 9 nucleotides align to TRBD1. Germline-derived CDR1 and CDR2 are LNHNV and YYDKDF (reference sequence). This CDR3 spans 16 amino acids. The CDR3 is CATSGDRGRSNQPQHF. CDR3 sequence (DNA): TGTGCCACCAGCGGAGACAGGGGGAGAAGCAATCAGCCCCAGCATTTT.

This chain links TRBV11-2 with TRBJ2-1; D uncertain. Germline CDR1 reads SGHAT; CDR2 reads FQNNGV. The CDR3 covers 14 residues. V lost 4 bases to trimming and J lost 1 base, with 8 bases between them. CDR3 residues: CASSSLKSYNEQFF. The DNA for the CDR3 is TGTGCCAGCAGCTCTCTAAAATCCTACAATGAGCAGTTCTTC.

The rearrangement joins TRBV7-9 to TRBJ2-5; 7 nucleotides line up with TRBD2. J was trimmed by 4 bases and V by 4 bases; bases with no gene match: 12. CDR3 length: 16 residues. Germline assignment: CDR1 SEHNR and CDR2 FQNEAQ (reference sequence). The CDR3 bases are TGTGCCAGCAGCTCTGAAGGAAGGGAGGGGACAGAGACCCAGTACTTC. Its protein is CASSSEGREGTETQYF.

The chain combines TRBV7-2 with TRBJ1-2; a possible D gene is TRBD1 (6 bases). V lost 1 base, J lost 8 bases, and 20 bases lay in between. This CDR3 has 16 residues. CDR1 is SGHTA, CDR2 FQGNSA, per germline. In DNA, the CDR3 is TGTGCCAGCAGCTTAGATACCATGGTGGCAGGGGTCGGCTACACCTTC. Encoded protein: CASSLDTMVAGVGYTF. Looking up the rest from reference TRBV7-2 and TRBJ1-2 gives the full variable domain: GAGVSQSPSNKVTEKGKDVELRCDPISGHTALYWYRQSLGQGLEFLIYFQGNSAPDKSGLPSDRFSAERTGGSVSTLTIQRTQQEDSAVYLCASSLDTMVAGVGYTFGSGTRLTVV.

V and J are TRBV29-1 and TRBJ1-1; tentative D call: TRBD1 (6 bases). Germline values: CDR1 SQVTM, CDR2 ANQGSEA. This CDR3 has 12 residues. V was shortened by 8 bases and J by 6 bases, with 16 bases between the two germline ends. CDR3 loop: CSTRRGLAEAFF. The CDR3 nucleotides read TGCAGCACCCGCAGGGGCTTAGCTGAAGCTTTCTTT.

The chain carries TRBV7-8 and TRBJ2-5; 7 nucleotides agree with TRBD1. With V trimmed by 5 bases and J by 5 bases, 11 bases remained unmatched. This CDR3 spans 15 amino acids. CDR1 and CDR2 (germline): SGHVS, FQNEAQ. The DNA of the CDR3 is TGTGCCAGCAGCCGTACTGAGGGGGCGGAGGAGACCCAGTACTTC. Amino acid sequence: CASSRTEGAEETQYF.

CDR3 in amino acids: CASSLGGPEETQYF. In DNA form, the CDR3 reads TGTGCCAGCAGCTTGGGAGGGCCCGAAGAGACCCAGTACTTC. The V gene is TRBV5-4, the J gene TRBJ2-5, with D perhaps TRBD2 (5 bases). Germline assignment: CDR1 SGHNT and CDR2 YYREEE (reference sequence). Trimming shortened V by 0 bases and J by 3 bases, and 9 bases separated the two germline ends. The CDR3 is made up of 14 amino acids.

This rearrangement joins TRBV10-2 to TRBJ2-1; 12 nucleotides match TRBD2. Unmatched junction bases numbered 8, after V lost 6 bases and J lost 8 bases. The germline gives CDR1 WSHSY, CDR2 SAAADI. CDR3 length equals 15 residues. The CDR3 loop reads CASRILAGGPDEQFF. The DNA for the CDR3 is TGCGCCAGCAGGATCCTAGCGGGAGGGCCTGATGAGCAGTTCTTC.